One sample yielded the 21 T cell receptor beta chains listed below, sequenced in a study of molecular identifiers for immune sequencing clone quantification. TCRdb independently ran MiXCR on the PCR reads; one entry per CDR3 protein. The sample has roughly 50,000 distinct CDR3 sequences, about a third seen once. The sample was naive CD8+ T cells from blood, with Jurkat cell RNA spiked in. Described subset: FACS-sorted CD8+CD4-CCR7+CD45RA+ naive T cells. The receptors shown here come from a human donor in good health. Some libraries in this study had Jurkat cell RNA spiked in.

The chain uses TRBV6-5 and TRBJ2-1, with 11 bases identical to TRBD2. V was pared by 6 bases and J by 3 bases, with 4 bases of the junction left unmatched. Germline CDR1 and CDR2: MNHEY and SVGAGI. The CDR3 runs to 15 residues. This CDR3 reads CASSIAGGLYNEQFF. CDR3 DNA sequence: TGTGCCAGCAGCATAGCGGGAGGGCTCTACAATGAGCAGTTCTTC.

This clonotype was counted only a few times. This rearrangement joins TRBV3-1 to TRBJ2-1; D assignment may be TRBD1 or TRBD2 (5 bases each). The germline CDR1 and CDR2 sequences are LGHDT and YNNKEL (reference sequence). The CDR3 spans 12 residues. The V gene lost 3 bases and the J gene lost 9 bases, with 9 bases spanning the gap. The CDR3 is CASSQGVAEQFF. The CDR3 nucleotides read TGTGCCAGCAGCCAGGGGGTCGCTGAGCAGTTCTTC.

The chain couples TRBV6-2 or TRBV6-3 to TRBJ1-5; 8 positions agree with TRBD1. The CDR3 covers 16 residues. The germline gives CDR1 MNHEY, CDR2 SVGEGT. J was trimmed by 8 bases and V by 4 bases; bases with no gene match: 13. CDR3 sequence reads: CASSFNRDRRREPQHF. DNA of the CDR3: TGTGCCAGCAGTTTTAACCGGGACAGGAGGAGGGAGCCCCAGCATTTT.

Worth noting for this clonotype: Just one base apart from a much larger clone, this may be a read error. This chain uses TRBV27 with TRBJ2-3; D call uncertain. This CDR3 is built from 9 residues. Germline loops: CDR1 MNHEY, CDR2 SMNVEV (reference sequence). With 6 bases removed from V and 10 bases from J, the gap between germline ends came to 5 bases. CDR3 coding DNA: TGTGCCAGCAGGGATTCGCAGTATTTT. Its translation is CASRDSQYF.

This clonotype has just a few counts. The chain carries TRBV28 and TRBJ1-4; TRBD1 might be the D (5 bases). V shed 5 bases and J shed 8 bases, with 27 bases lying between them. The CDR3 is made up of 18 amino acids. Germline values: CDR1 MDHEN, CDR2 SYDVKM. The chain's CDR3 is CASSPLAWDSGTGEKLFF. The CDR3 DNA reads as TGTGCCAGCAGTCCCCTCGCCTGGGATTCGGGGACCGGGGAAAAACTGTTTTTT.

The chain joins TRBV5-1 to TRBJ2-1, with D uncertain. CDR1 SGHRS and CDR2 YFSETQ come from the germline V gene. The CDR3 covers 12 residues. Trimming pared 5 bases from V and 9 bases from J, leaving 12 bases between. The CDR3 sequence is CASRGVGAEQFF. CDR3 nucleotides: TGCGCCAGCAGAGGAGTTGGCGCTGAGCAGTTCTTC.

Concerning this clonotype itself: Just one base apart from a much larger clone, this may be a read error. The final CDR3 position lacks the conserved phenylalanine or tryptophan, pointing to a likely read error. The chain carries TRBV6-6 and TRBJ1-1; D is undetermined. Per the germline V gene, CDR1 is MNHNY and CDR2 is SVGAGI (reference sequence). CDR3 size: 12 residues. The V end was cut by 2 bases, the J end by 9 bases, with 10 bases between. CDR3 DNA sequence: TGTGCCAGCAGTTACGGTCCAGAGAAAGCTTTCTAT. This translates into CASSYGPEKAFY.

Regarding this clonotype: Being one base from a much bigger clone, this may be a read error. The chain is built from TRBV23-1 and TRBJ2-2, with unresolved D. TRBV23-1 is identified as an open reading frame with a role that is uncertain. The CDR3 has 13 amino acids. In DNA form, the CDR3 reads TGCGCCAGCAGTCAAAGCTGGAAGTCGGAGCTGATTTTT. Encoded protein: CASSQSWKSELIF.

As regards this clonotype: The conserved phenylalanine or tryptophan normally closing the CDR3 is absent here, so this likely arose from a read error. This chain's CDR3 is CATRTFRVWEQYS. The CDR3 coding sequence is TGTGCCACCAGGACCTTTAGGGTGTGGGAGCAGTACTCC. The J gene is TRBJ2-7, the V gene TRBV28; no reliable D call. V lost 10 bases and J lost 7, with 20 bases in between. Looked up from germline, CDR1 is MDHEN and CDR2 is SYDVKM. This CDR3 is built from 13 residues.

This clonotype has just a few counts. This chain joins TRBV9 and TRBJ2-3, with 7 bases identical to TRBD1. V shed 4 bases and J 4 bases; nucleotides not matched to a gene: 12. This CDR3 is 16 amino acids long. From germline, CDR1 is SGDLS and CDR2 YYNGEE. The DNA of the CDR3 is TGTGCCAGCAGCCTCACGAAGGGGGCAGGAGCAGATACGCAGTATTTT. Amino acids: CASSLTKGAGADTQYF.

The table lists this clonotype with many counts. The chain has TRBV2 and TRBJ2-3, with D hard to call. Trimming took 0 bases from V and 2 from J, leaving 12 bases between them. The germline CDR1 and CDR2 sequences are SNHLY and FYNNEI. The CDR3 has 16 residues. The CDR3 spells CASSEASLWDTDTQYF. The CDR3 DNA reads as TGTGCCAGCAGTGAAGCGTCCCTCTGGGACACAGATACGCAGTATTTT.

This clonotype has only a few counts. The chain recombines TRBV28 with TRBJ1-2; perhaps TRBD1 as D (5 bases). The CDR3 totals 12 residues. The V gene's germline CDR1 is MDHEN and CDR2 SYDVKM. V was pared by 8 bases and J by 4 bases, with 11 bases between. CDR3 DNA sequence: TGTGCCAGCCGAGGGGTAGGCTATGGCTACACCTTC. Encoded protein: CASRGVGYGYTF.

This clonotype was recorded once. This may be a read error, as it is one base from a much larger clone. The V gene is TRBV5-6, the J gene TRBJ2-1; perhaps TRBD1 as D (5 bases). The ends were cut back, 4 bases at V and 2 bases at J, with 10 bases in the middle. Germline V gene sequence: CDR1 SGHDT, CDR2 YYEEEE. The CDR3 length is 14 residues. The CDR3, as DNA: TGTGCCAGCAGCCCCGAGACAGCCTACAATGAGCAGTTCTTC. It specifies CASSPETAYNEQFF.

V usage is TRBV7-8 and J usage is TRBJ2-1; D is perhaps TRBD1 (5 bases). Germline V CDR1 and CDR2: SGHVS, FQNEAQ. Deletions cut 8 bases from V and 8 bases from J, with 10 bases between. The CDR3 extends over 11 amino acids. For the CDR3, the DNA is TGTGCCAGCGCAGGGTGGTATGAGCAGTTCTTC. Encoded protein: CASAGWYEQFF. The full variable domain, completed using reference TRBV7-8 and TRBJ2-1, is GAGVSQSPRYKVAKRGQDVALRCDPISGHVSLFWYQQALGQGPEFLTYFQNEAQLDKSGLPSDRFFAERPEGSVSTLKIQRTQQEDSAVYLCASAGWYEQFFGPGTRLTVL.

This sequence joins TRBV7-6 and TRBJ2-1, with 8 bases that match TRBD2. Losses at the gene ends were 5 bases for V and 4 bases for J; bases not matched to a gene: 10. Germline lookup yields CDR1 SGHVS and CDR2 FNYEAQ. CDR3 size: 16 residues. CDR3 sequence: CASSPTGLGTYNEQFF. DNA of the CDR3: TGTGCCAGCAGCCCAACGGGACTAGGGACTTACAATGAGCAGTTCTTC.

This clonotype turned up a few times. This chain connects TRBV4-2 to TRBJ2-3, with TRBD1 matching 7 bases. Unmatched junction bases numbered 3, after V lost 4 bases and J lost 2 bases. This CDR3 has 14 amino acids. Germline V lookup: CDR1 LGHNA, CDR2 YNFKEQ. The CDR3 reads CASSRGQYTDTQYF. Written as DNA, the CDR3 is TGTGCCAGCAGCCGGGGACAGTACACAGATACGCAGTATTTT.

The chain employs TRBV20-1 and TRBJ1-1; a possible D gene is TRBD1 (6 bases). Germline V gene sequence: CDR1 DFQATT, CDR2 SNEGSKA (reference sequence). This CDR3 has 14 residues. Trimming stripped 4 bases from V and 3 bases from J, with 15 bases between. Written as DNA, the CDR3 is TGCAGTGCTACGGGTACAGGGAGGTACACTGAAGCTTTCTTT. Its translation is CSATGTGRYTEAFF.

This clonotype was counted only a few times. The chain recombines TRBV2 with TRBJ1-2, with 7 nucleotides matching TRBD1. CDR3 length: 13 amino acids. Germline lookup yields CDR1 SNHLY and CDR2 FYNNEI. V dropped 4 bases and J dropped 4; count of bases not matched to a gene: 3. CDR3 loop: CASSAGQLYGYTF. CDR3 nucleotides: TGTGCCAGCAGTGCGGGACAGCTCTATGGCTACACCTTC.

Comment on this clonotype: One end of the junction is discordant with germline, which a read error may explain. The chain couples TRBV12-3 or TRBV12-4 to TRBJ1-6; D gene unclear. CDR3 length: 15 amino acids. CDR3 coding DNA: TGTGCCAGCATCCTCGGCCGGGGTTATAATTCACCCCTCCTCTTT. Its translation: CASILGRGYNSPLLF.

This clonotype was counted a few times. The rearrangement joins TRBV7-6 to TRBJ2-7; 7 bases line up with TRBD1. V lost 2 bases and J lost 7; bases outside the gene matches: 5. In germline, CDR1 is SGHVS, CDR2 FNYEAQ. The length of the CDR3 is 13 residues. The CDR3 DNA sequence: TGTGCCAGCAGCTTATTAGGGGGCGATGAGCAGTACTTC. Its protein is CASSLLGGDEQYF.

This clonotype was found a few times. The rearrangement joins TRBV4-1 to TRBJ2-3; 8 nucleotides agree with TRBD1. Germline loops: CDR1 MGHRA, CDR2 YSYEKL. This CDR3 region has 17 residues. V was clipped by 4 bases and J by 2 bases; unmatched bases: 11. CDR3 protein: CASSLGTGLYSTDTQYF. CDR3 nucleotides: TGCGCCAGCAGCCTCGGGACAGGTCTTTACTCCACAGATACGCAGTATTTT.